A selection of T cell receptor beta chains follows, all from one sample in a study of molecular identifiers for immune sequencing clone quantification. TCRdb fed the PCR reads into MiXCR, producing one record per CDR3 protein. The sample includes about 510,000 distinct CDR3 sequences, about 25% of them seen just once. Source material: naive CD8+ T cells from blood, with Jurkat cell RNA spiked in. Receptors were obtained from a human donor in good health. Some libraries in this study had Jurkat cell RNA spiked in. CDR3s include the opening cysteine and the closing phenylalanine or tryptophan. D genes are given only for firm matches. The size field is filled for only some rows; it gives once, few, many or a size class.

clone_size d_call j_call v_call cdr3_aa cdr3_nt
- TRBD1 TRBJ1-2 TRBV12-3/TRBV12-4 CASSTWDSGYGYTF TGTGCCAGCAGTACCTGGGACAGCGGTTATGGCTACACCTTC
- - TRBJ1-1 TRBV4-1 CARSQEAGASMDTEAFF TGCGCCCGCAGCCAAGAAGCGGGGGCCAGTATGGACACTGAAGCTTTCTTT
few - TRBJ1-4 TRBV5-5 CASSLVTGTENEKLFF TGTGCCAGCAGCTTAGTCACAGGGACCGAGAATGAAAAACTGTTTTTT
- - TRBJ2-5 TRBV3-1 CASSQVPSEQTQYF TGTGCCAGCAGCCAAGTACCTAGCGAGCAGACCCAGTACTTC
many - TRBJ2-5 TRBV7-9 CASSLTQNQETQYF TGTGCCAGCAGCTTAACCCAGAATCAAGAGACCCAGTACTTC
- TRBD2 TRBJ2-3 TRBV28 CASSRTGEGLTDTQYF TGTGCCAGCAGTAGAACGGGGGAGGGGCTCACAGATACGCAGTATTTT
many - TRBJ1-5 TRBV27 CASSLGPYQPQHF TGTGCCAGCAGTTTAGGACCCTATCAGCCCCAGCATTTT
- - TRBJ1-5 TRBV7-6 CASSLDGTGNQPQHF TGTGCCAGCAGCCTAGACGGGACTGGCAATCAGCCCCAGCATTTT
- - TRBJ2-7 TRBV4-1 CASSLKITGSGYEQYF TGCGCCAGCAGCCTAAAGATCACAGGGTCCGGCTACGAGCAGTACTTC
- TRBD1 TRBJ2-1 TRBV23-1 CASSQKTGGAGNEQFF TGCGCCAGCAGTCAAAAGACAGGGGGCGCGGGCAATGAGCAGTTCTTC
few - TRBJ2-1 TRBV6-2/TRBV6-3 CASSILRGEQFF TGTGCCAGCAGTATCTTAAGGGGGGAGCAGTTCTTC
few - TRBJ1-1 TRBV20-1 CSANRMNTEAFF TGCAGTGCTAACAGGATGAACACTGAAGCTTTCTTT
many - TRBJ2-3 TRBV20-1 CSATGKYLNTDTQYF TGCAGTGCTACGGGAAAGTACCTAAACACAGATACGCAGTATTTT
- - TRBJ1-2 TRBV7-9 CASSLGSATNYGYTF TGTGCCAGCAGCTTAGGTTCAGCGACGAACTATGGCTACACCTTC
few - TRBJ1-1 TRBV5-6 CASSLILLNTEAFF TGTGCCAGCAGCTTGATCCTGTTGAACACTGAAGCTTTCTTT
- - TRBJ2-7 TRBV28 CASSFRGAPLSYEQYF TGTGCCAGCAGTTTTCGGGGGGCCCCCCTCTCCTACGAGCAGTACTTC
many - TRBJ2-5 TRBV3-1 CASSPSETATQYF TGTGCCAGCAGCCCTTCCGAGACAGCGACCCAGTACTTC
- TRBD1 TRBJ2-3 TRBV19 CASNGGQGRGTDTQYF TGTGCCAGTAACGGGGGACAGGGAAGGGGCACAGATACGCAGTATTTT
- - TRBJ1-1 TRBV12-3/TRBV12-4 CASSTRVDVTEAFF TGTGCCAGCAGTACCAGGGTTGATGTCACTGAAGCTTTCTTT
many TRBD1 TRBJ2-7 TRBV12-3/TRBV12-4 CASSNPLPGTGYSEAYEQYF TGTGCCAGCAGTAACCCGCTGCCCGGGACAGGCTACTCCGAGGCCTACGAGCAGTACTTC
- - TRBJ2-6 TRBV7-9 CASSFLESSGANVLTF TGTGCCAGCAGCTTTTTGGAGAGCTCTGGGGCCAACGTCCTGACTTTC
few - TRBJ2-3 TRBV3-1 CASSQETSTDTQYF TGTGCCAGCAGCCAAGAGACTAGCACAGATACGCAGTATTTT
- TRBD1 TRBJ1-6 TRBV7-9 CASSDRDRVFF TGTGCCAGCAGCGACCGGGACAGGGTTTTCTTT
many TRBD1 TRBJ2-7 TRBV7-9 CASSIRQGAYEQYF TGTGCCAGCAGCATAAGACAGGGTGCCTACGAGCAGTACTTC
few - TRBJ2-3 TRBV7-9 CASSGTSFGTDTQYF TGTGCCAGCAGCGGTACTAGCTTCGGGACAGATACGCAGTATTTT
- - TRBJ1-1 TRBV18 CASSPPGAGTGAFF TGTGCCAGCTCACCACCGGGGGCGGGCACTGGAGCTTTCTTT
few - TRBJ2-5 TRBV20-1 CSARGASFETQYF TGCAGTGCTAGGGGGGCTAGTTTTGAGACCCAGTACTTC
few TRBD2 TRBJ2-2 TRBV7-8 CASSRLLARNTGELFF TGTGCCAGCAGCCGCTTACTAGCGAGAAACACCGGGGAGCTGTTTTTT
few - TRBJ2-2 TRBV5-1 CASSLVGGDYTGELFF TGCGCCAGCAGCTTGGTGGGGGGAGACTACACCGGGGAGCTGTTTTTT
- TRBD1 TRBJ1-5 TRBV20-1 CSARLGQGLNKPQHF TGCAGTGCTAGACTAGGACAGGGCCTGAATAAGCCCCAGCATTTT
- - TRBJ1-2 TRBV4-3 CASSQDGAGQANYGYTF TGCGCCAGCAGCCAAGATGGGGCGGGCCAAGCTAACTATGGCTACACCTTC
few - TRBJ2-3 TRBV30 CAWSVGALYTDTQYF TGTGCCTGGAGTGTGGGGGCCCTTTACACAGATACGCAGTATTTT
- - TRBJ1-5 TRBV6-1 CASSITPGYRDQPQHF TGTGCCAGCAGTATAACCCCGGGGTACAGGGACCAGCCCCAGCATTTT
- TRBD1 TRBJ1-1 TRBV19 CASSIPFQGAFTEAFF TGTGCCAGTAGTATCCCCTTCCAGGGGGCTTTCACTGAAGCTTTCTTT
- - TRBJ2-1 TRBV24-1 CATSDIQGPDNEQFF TGTGCCACCAGTGATATACAGGGCCCGGACAATGAGCAGTTCTTC
many TRBD2 TRBJ2-7 TRBV20-1 CSAVPSGFYEQYF TGCAGTGCCGTACCTAGCGGCTTCTACGAGCAGTACTTC
few TRBD2 TRBJ2-3 TRBV28 CASSFGREPPRNTDTQYF TGTGCCAGCAGTTTTGGGCGGGAGCCTCCCCGGAACACAGATACGCAGTATTTT
- - TRBJ1-1 TRBV20-1 CSARDLRTNTEAFF TGCAGTGCTAGAGATTTGAGGACGAACACTGAAGCTTTCTTT
many TRBD1 TRBJ2-7 TRBV12-5 CASGSTGGGSYEQYF TGTGCTAGTGGTTCCACAGGGGGCGGCTCCTACGAGCAGTACTTC